This entry lists 2 T cell receptor beta chains sequenced from one sample in a study of blood T cell repertoires in COVID-19. Here immunoSEQ multiplex PCR was the method, and the copy in TCRdb shows in-frame clones only, minus some. The sample shows over 130,000 clones, over 80% of them seen only once. The sample taken for sequencing was peripheral blood. The receptors stem from a man between 60 and 75 years old with active or convalescent COVID-19.

The rearrangement links TRBV2 to TRBJ2-3, with 10 bases identical to TRBD2. CDR1 and CDR2 from the germline V gene are SNHLY and FYNNEI. The V segment lost 10 bases and the J segment 0 bases; nucleotides outside the gene matches: 7. The CDR3 has 15 residues. Here the CDR3 DNA reads TGTGCCATTTCGACTAGCGGGCTTAGCACAGATACGCAGTATTTT. Residues: CAISTSGLSTDTQYF.

The rearrangement uses TRBV24-1 and TRBJ2-2, with TRBD2 identical over 7 bases. CDR3 length: 14 amino acids. CDR1 KGHDR and CDR2 SFDVKD come from the germline V gene. J gave up 1 base and V 8 bases, and 3 bases lay outside the gene matches. CDR3 nucleotide sequence: TGTGCCACCAAGCCTAGCGGGAACACCGGGGAGCTGTTTTTT. This sequence encodes CATKPSGNTGELFF.